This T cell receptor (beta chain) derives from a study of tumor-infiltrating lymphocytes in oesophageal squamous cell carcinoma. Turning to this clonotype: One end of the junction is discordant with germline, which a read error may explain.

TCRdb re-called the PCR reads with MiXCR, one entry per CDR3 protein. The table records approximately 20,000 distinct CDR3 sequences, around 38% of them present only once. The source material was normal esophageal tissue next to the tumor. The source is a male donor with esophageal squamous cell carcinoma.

The CDR3 reads CASSLIASGEQFF. The CDR3 DNA follows: TGTGCTAGCAGCTTAATAGCATCGGGTGAGCAGTTCTTC. J is TRBJ2-1 and V is TRBV7-6; no clear D. There are 13 residues in the CDR3. Germline assignment: CDR1 SGHVS and CDR2 FNYEAQ.